The 12 T cell receptor beta chains presented below share a single source sample, sequenced in a study of T cells in Graves' hyperthyroidism and ophthalmopathy. TCR beta CDR3 region amplification was performed from RNA transcripts. First-round RT-PCR targeting the TCR CDR3 was performed with the HTBI primer set. TCRdb redid the calling of the multiplex PCR reads with MiXCR, one entry per CDR3 protein. This table holds around 660,000 distinct CDR3 sequences, nearly 45% found once. Sequenced: peripheral blood or thyroid tissue (not recorded which). Receptors originate from an adult man with Graves' disease, either hyperthyroidism or ophthalmopathy (not recorded which).

The chain carries TRBV2 and TRBJ2-7; D gene unclear. V was trimmed by 5 bases and J by 1 base, leaving 12 bases between them. CDR3 length equals 14 residues. Germline assignment: CDR1 SNHLY and CDR2 FYNNEI. In DNA, the CDR3 is TGTGCCAGCAGTTTCGGCCCGACGTCCTACGAGCAGTACTTC. Its protein is CASSFGPTSYEQYF.

This clonotype was observed many times. The chain joins TRBV15 to TRBJ1-5, with unresolved D. The CDR3 is 16 amino acids. Germline CDR1 reads LNHNV; CDR2 reads YYDKDF (reference sequence). V was trimmed by 1 base and J by 1 base, leaving 11 bases between them. In DNA form, the CDR3 reads TGTGCCACCAGCAGAGGCCCCACCGGAAGCAATCAGCCCCAGCATTTT. Amino acid sequence: CATSRGPTGSNQPQHF. The variable domain in full, completed from reference TRBV15 and TRBJ1-5, reads DAMVIQNPRYQVTQFGKPVTLSCSQTLNHNVMYWYQQKSSQAPKLLFHYYDKDFNNEADTPDNFQSRRPNTSFCFLDIRSPGLGDTAMYLCATSRGPTGSNQPQHFGDGTRLSIL.

A few counts support this clonotype. This chain connects TRBV12-3 or TRBV12-4 to TRBJ1-1; a weak D match, TRBD1 (5 bases). The length of the CDR3 is 12 residues. V shed 4 bases and J shed 10 bases, with 13 bases lying between them. The CDR3 DNA sequence: TGTGCCAGCAGTTGGGCGGGGGGTTCAGCTTTCTTT. As protein: CASSWAGGSAFF.

The rearrangement joins TRBV20-1 to TRBJ1-2, with 9 positions matching TRBD1. The CDR3 has 16 amino acids. V was clipped by 1 base and J by 2 bases; unmatched bases: 8. Germline-derived CDR1 and CDR2 are DFQATT and SNEGSKA (reference sequence). The CDR3 sequence: CSARAGTGGTNYGYTF. The DNA of the CDR3 is TGCAGTGCTAGAGCCGGAACAGGGGGCACCAACTATGGCTACACCTTC.

V and J are TRBV5-1 and TRBJ2-6, with TRBD1 as a possible D gene (5 bases). Germline CDR1 is SGHRS and CDR2 is YFSETQ. CDR3 length: 15 residues. Trimming took 4 bases from V and 0 from J, leaving 8 bases between them. CDR3 region: CASSQDTSGANVLTF. CDR3 DNA sequence: TGCGCCAGCAGCCAGGACACCTCTGGGGCCAACGTCCTGACTTTC.

This chain links TRBV7-9 with TRBJ2-7, with D possibly being TRBD2 (7 bases). Germline V lookup: CDR1 SEHNR, CDR2 FQNEAQ (reference sequence). V gave up 5 bases and J gave up 7 bases, with 18 bases separating them. The CDR3 runs to 14 residues. CDR3 in amino acids: CASSQRGQLEEQYF. CDR3 in DNA: TGTGCCAGCAGCCAGCGGGGACAATTGGAAGAGCAGTACTTC. Full variable domain (remainder filled in from reference TRBV7-9 and TRBJ2-7): DTGVSQNPRHKITKRGQNVTFRCDPISEHNRLYWYRQTLGQGPEFLTYFQNEAQLEKSRLLSDRFSAERPKGSFSTLEIQRTEQGDSAMYLCASSQRGQLEEQYFGPGTRLTVT.

This clonotype has more than one count but fewer than ten. The chain joins TRBV7-2 to TRBJ2-7; weak D call: TRBD2 (6 bases). The CDR3 totals 15 residues. The germline CDR1 and CDR2 sequences are SGHTA and FQGNSA. Trimming shortened V by 5 bases and J by 3 bases, and 17 bases separated the two germline ends. In DNA, the CDR3 is TGTGCCAGCAGCCAAGGGGCTACTAGCAGCTACGAGCAGTACTTC. Protein product: CASSQGATSSYEQYF. Supplemented by reference TRBV7-2 and TRBJ2-7, the full variable domain reads GAGVSQSPSNKVTEKGKDVELRCDPISGHTALYWYRQSLGQGLEFLIYFQGNSAPDKSGLPSDRFSAERTGGSVSTLTIQRTQQEDSAVYLCASSQGATSSYEQYFGPGTRLTVT.

There are a few counts of this clonotype. The chain has TRBV5-6 and TRBJ1-1, with TRBD1 as a possible D gene (5 bases). CDR1 is SGHDT and CDR2 is YYEEEE in the germline V gene. This CDR3 contains 15 residues. V lost 4 bases to trimming and J lost 0 bases, with 13 bases between them. CDR3 DNA: TGTGCCAGCAGCCGGCAGGGAAGTTTGAACACTGAAGCTTTCTTT. Translating gives CASSRQGSLNTEAFF.

The chain carries TRBV25-1 and TRBJ1-1, with D maybe TRBD1 (6 bases). Germline lookup yields CDR1 MGHDK and CDR2 SYGVNS. CDR3 size: 15 residues. V lost 6 bases and J 1 base, leaving 15 bases between the germline ends. The CDR3 is CASSPLGHENTEAFF. As DNA, the CDR3 is TGTGCCAGCAGCCCGCTGGGACACGAGAACACTGAAGCTTTCTTT.

This sequence joins TRBV2 and TRBJ2-5, with D possibly being TRBD1 (5 bases). The CDR3 is made up of 14 amino acids. CDR1 is SNHLY, CDR2 FYNNEI, per germline. Trimming took off 6 bases at V and 4 bases at J, with 15 bases between the two ends. CDR3: CASSVGAVGETQYF. The CDR3 DNA follows: TGTGCCAGCAGCGTAGGGGCGGTAGGAGAGACCCAGTACTTC.

About this clonotype: One junction end does not reproduce the germline sequence, and a read error may be involved. The chain recombines TRBV2 with TRBJ2-5; 7 bases match TRBD1. This CDR3 region has 13 residues. Germline V gives CDR1 SNHLY, CDR2 FYNNEI. CDR3 protein: CASSSRVVGQPFF. The CDR3 coding sequence is TGTGCCAGCAGCTCCCGAGTTGTGGGACAGCCCTTCTTC.

CDR3: CASSLTGQRDYEQFF. CDR3 DNA: TGTGCCAGCAGCTTAACAGGGCAGCGGGACTATGAGCAGTTCTTC. V is TRBV7-3 and J is TRBJ2-1; 7 bases are a match to TRBD2. The germline V gene encodes CDR1 SGHTA and CDR2 FQGTGA. There are 15 residues in the CDR3. J gave up 8 bases and V 0 bases, and 7 bases lay outside the gene matches.